These 12 T cell receptor beta chains share one sample of origin, sequenced in a study of siplizumab effects on memory and regulatory T cells. The mixed lymphocyte reaction cells were held in coculture (37°C) for less than seven days. Their cognate antigens are unknown. TCRdb keeps only in-frame clones here, not all; method: immunoSEQ multiplex PCR. The sample records 20,000 or so clones, approximately 40% being singletons. Sample: CFSE-low (dividing) CD4+ T cells sorted from an allogeneic mixed lymphocyte reaction. Receptor source: a human donor in good health; the cells came from an allogeneic mixed lymphocyte reaction. Some clones in this sample may be carry-over from other donors' samples.

V gene TRBV19 combines with J gene TRBJ2-3, with D perhaps TRBD2 (6 bases). CDR3 length: 16 residues. Trimming pared 3 bases from V and 2 bases from J, leaving 15 bases between. CDR1 and CDR2 (germline): LNHDA, SQIVND (reference sequence). CDR3 in amino acids: CASSILPGGSTDTQYF. Here the CDR3 DNA reads TGTGCCAGTAGTATCCTGCCAGGAGGGTCCACAGATACGCAGTATTTT.

J is TRBJ1-2 and V is TRBV5-1, with no clear D. This CDR3 region has 14 residues. The V gene lost 2 bases and the J gene lost 8 bases, with 16 bases spanning the gap. The germline gives CDR1 SGHRS, CDR2 YFSETQ. CDR3: CASSLDVRSAGYTF. CDR3 bases: TGCGCCAGCAGCTTAGACGTCCGGTCGGCGGGCTACACCTTC.

The chain couples TRBV6-5 to TRBJ2-7; D is ambiguous. Germline V CDR1 and CDR2: MNHEY, SVGAGI. This CDR3 has 13 amino acids. The ends were cut back, 5 bases at V and 0 bases at J, with 8 bases in the middle. CDR3 loop: CASSRHRSYEQYF. CDR3 nucleotide sequence: TGTGCCAGCAGTCGACACCGCTCCTACGAGCAGTACTTC.

This clone was observed many times. The gene calls are TRBV7-2 and TRBJ1-1; D may be TRBD1 (5 bases). The CDR3 covers 14 residues. CDR1 and CDR2 from the germline V gene are SGHTA and FQGNSA. V shed 3 bases and J shed 0 bases, with 8 bases lying between them. The CDR3 DNA sequence: TGTGCCAGCAGCTTCGGACATTTGAACACTGAAGCTTTCTTT. Translation: CASSFGHLNTEAFF.

There are a few counts of this clone. V and J are TRBV9 and TRBJ1-1, with D tentatively TRBD1 (5 bases). This CDR3 contains 14 residues. The V gene's germline CDR1 is SGDLS and CDR2 YYNGEE. With 6 bases removed from V and 2 bases from J, the gap between germline ends came to 14 bases. The CDR3 DNA is TGTGCCAGCACCACGGGGACCGCAAACACTGAAGCTTTCTTT. Protein product: CASTTGTANTEAFF. The full variable domain, its missing parts supplied by reference TRBV9 and TRBJ1-1, is DSGVTQTPKHLITATGQRVTLRCSPRSGDLSVYWYQQSLDQGLQFLIQYYNGEERAKGNILERFSAQQFPDLHSELNLSSLELGDSALYFCASTTGTANTEAFFGQGTRLTVV.

This clone showed up just a few times. The chain combines TRBV6-5 with TRBJ1-2; no clear D gene. V lost 5 bases, J lost 8 bases, and 15 bases lay in between. The CDR3 consists of 13 residues. Germline-derived CDR1 and CDR2 are MNHEY and SVGAGI. CDR3 bases: TGTGCCAGCAGTGCCCGACAAGGCGGCGGCTACACCTTC. Its translation is CASSARQGGGYTF.

J is TRBJ1-4 and V is TRBV19; D is perhaps TRBD1 (6 bases). Germline assignment: CDR1 LNHDA and CDR2 SQIVND (reference sequence). There are 16 residues in the CDR3. Trimming left V 5 bases short and J 6 bases short, with 19 bases between. CDR3 sequence reads: CASSPQRGTWDEKLFF. The CDR3 DNA sequence: TGTGCCAGTAGTCCTCAAAGGGGGACCTGGGATGAAAAACTGTTTTTT.

V usage is TRBV10-3 and J usage is TRBJ1-2, with D unresolved. Germline V lookup: CDR1 ENHRY, CDR2 SYGVKD. The CDR3 has 12 residues. The V and J ends lost 7 bases and 4 bases respectively, with 10 bases between them. The CDR3, as DNA: TGTGCCATCAAAGGGCCTCTCTATGGCTACACCTTC. This codes for CAIKGPLYGYTF.

The chain is built from TRBV5-1 and TRBJ1-1; TRBD1 matches 7 bases. V gave up 0 bases and J gave up 0 bases; unmatched junction bases: 8. CDR3 length: 17 amino acids. CDR1 is SGHRS, CDR2 YFSETQ, per germline. The CDR3 nucleotides read TGCGCCAGCAGCTTGGGACAGGGATACTTTGTGAACACTGAAGCTTTCTTT. Translation gives CASSLGQGYFVNTEAFF.

The rearrangement uses TRBV6-5 and TRBJ2-2; D gene uncertain. Trimming removed 5 bases from V and 0 bases from J, with 10 bases in between. The CDR3 extends over 15 amino acids. Germline V gene sequence: CDR1 MNHEY, CDR2 SVGAGI. The CDR3 coding sequence is TGTGCCAGCAGTCGGACGTTCGCGAACACCGGGGAGCTGTTTTTT. Translation gives CASSRTFANTGELFF.

This clone was seen only a few times. The CDR3 sequence is CATSRWTSLSYNEQFF. The CDR3, as DNA: TGTGCCACCAGCCGGTGGACTAGTCTCTCCTACAATGAGCAGTTCTTC. The gene calls are TRBV15 and TRBJ2-1; 7 bases are a match to TRBD2. The V segment lost 5 bases and the J segment 0 bases; nucleotides outside the gene matches: 7. There are 16 residues in the CDR3. Germline V CDR1 and CDR2: LNHNV, YYDKDF (reference sequence).

The V gene is TRBV7-6, the J gene TRBJ1-5; no definite D call. Trimming stripped 5 bases from V and 2 bases from J, with 10 bases between. The CDR3 is made up of 14 amino acids. Germline V gene lookup returns CDR1 SGHVS and CDR2 FNYEAQ. CDR3 DNA: TGTGCCAGCAGCCCCGGATGGGGCAATCAGCCCCAGCATTTT. Translating gives CASSPGWGNQPQHF.